The clone carrying this T cell receptor (beta chain) was seen a handful of times. What it recognizes is unknown. This CDR3 region has 16 residues. Germline lookup yields CDR1 LNHDA and CDR2 SQIVND (reference sequence). With V trimmed by 3 bases and J by 3 bases, 6 bases remained unmatched. TCRdb reanalysed the 5' RACE reads using MiXCR and keeps one entry per CDR3 protein. The sample shows roughly 350,000 distinct CDR3 sequences, 8% of them seen only once. These data are taken from a study of CD8 T cells in ankylosing spondylitis. Points from the study as a whole: Within ankylosing spondylitis blood, a TCR beta motif made up of roughly eight highly homologous variants appeared to be characteristic.

The TCR sequence derives from a male donor with ankylosing spondylitis. Sequencing used blood, either unsorted or a sorted T cell fraction (not recorded which). The rearrangement uses TRBV19 and TRBJ2-1, with 9 bases identical to TRBD2. CDR3 sequence: CASSISAGGLYNEQFF. The CDR3 nucleotides read TGTGCCAGTAGTATTTCGGCGGGAGGGCTCTACAATGAGCAGTTCTTC. Full variable domain (missing parts from reference TRBV19 and TRBJ2-1): DGGITQSPKYLFRKEGQNVTLSCEQNLNHDAMYWYRQDPGQGLRLIYYSQIVNDFQKGDIAEGYSVSREKKESFPLTVTSAQKNPTAFYLCASSISAGGLYNEQFFGPGTRLTVL.